One sample yielded the 29 T cell receptor beta chains listed below, sequenced in a study of cytomegalovirus exposure and HLA in healthy donors. PCR employed 60 Vbeta and 13 Jbeta primers. Repertoires were generated with immunoSEQ multiplex PCR, while TCRdb's copy carries only in-frame clones and drops some. The sample has 200,000 to 250,000 clones, 65% to 80% seen once; the top ten hold 0.22%. The source material was PBMCs. All receptors derive from a girl aged 2-9 years in good health and CMV-seronegative.

This chain joins TRBV12-5 and TRBJ1-1, with 7 bases fitting TRBD1. V lost 3 bases, J lost 0 bases, and 13 bases stayed unmatched. The germline gives CDR1 LGHNT, CDR2 FRNRAP. The CDR3 has 18 amino acids. CDR3: CASGFSRQGVGVNTEAFF. As DNA, the CDR3 is TGTGCTAGTGGTTTCTCCAGACAGGGCGTGGGTGTGAACACTGAAGCTTTCTTT.

The chain recombines TRBV14 with TRBJ1-2, with D maybe TRBD1 (5 bases). V lost 4 bases to trimming and J lost 5 bases, with 11 bases between them. The V gene's germline CDR1 is SGHDN and CDR2 FVKESK. The CDR3 has 13 amino acids. The CDR3 DNA sequence: TGTGCCAGCAGCCCCTCGACAGTTTATGGCTACACCTTC. It translates to CASSPSTVYGYTF.

Turning to this clone: Other DNA sequences in the sample encode the same CDR3. The genes are TRBV29-1 and TRBJ2-1; 9 positions match TRBD2. The CDR3 consists of 16 residues. With 7 bases clipped from V and 2 bases from J, the junction kept 12 bases outside the gene matches. Germline V gene sequence: CDR1 SQVTM, CDR2 ANQGSEA. The chain's CDR3 is CSAGSSSGTPYNEQFF. The CDR3 DNA sequence: TGCAGCGCCGGTTCATCTAGCGGGACCCCCTACAATGAGCAGTTCTTC.

This rearrangement joins TRBV7-9 to TRBJ1-5; D is undetermined. Trimming removed 8 bases from V and 2 bases from J, with 7 bases in between. Germline loops: CDR1 SEHNR, CDR2 FQNEAQ (reference sequence). CDR3 length: 12 amino acids. The CDR3 DNA sequence: TGTGCCAGCGCAGTCGGCAATCAGCCCCAGCATTTT. It specifies CASAVGNQPQHF.

The chain carries TRBV9 and TRBJ2-7; no reliable D call. This CDR3 has 12 residues. Trimming took 2 bases from V and 5 from J, leaving 8 bases between them. CDR1 SGDLS and CDR2 YYNGEE come from the germline V gene. DNA for the CDR3: TGTGCCAGCAGCGTTCCCACTGACGAGCAGTACTTC. Translating it yields CASSVPTDEQYF.

This clone has only a few counts. This chain links TRBV11-2 with TRBJ1-1, with 10 bases that match TRBD1. CDR1 and CDR2 from the germline V gene are SGHAT and FQNNGV. The CDR3 extends over 17 amino acids. After removal of 1 base from V and 0 bases from J, the junction contained 5 bases not matched to a gene. CDR3 DNA: TGTGCCAGCAGCTTAGTAGGACAGGGGGAGCTGAACACTGAAGCTTTCTTT. It yields the protein CASSLVGQGELNTEAFF.

The chain carries TRBV5-1 and TRBJ1-3; D is undetermined. The V end was cut by 6 bases, the J end by 2 bases, with 6 bases between. CDR1 is SGHRS and CDR2 is YFSETQ in the germline V gene. This CDR3 contains 12 residues. CDR3: CASTETGNTIYF. Here the CDR3 DNA reads TGCGCCAGCACCGAGACTGGAAACACCATATATTTT.

V and J are TRBV15 and TRBJ2-1; TRBD1 matches 7 bases. After removal of 1 base from V and 4 bases from J, the junction contained 7 bases not matched to a gene. Germline V gene data show CDR1 as LNHNV and CDR2 as YYDKDF (reference sequence). This CDR3 has 16 amino acids. The CDR3 region is CATSRGGTDTYNEQFF. The CDR3 nucleotides are TGTGCCACCAGCAGAGGGGGGACAGATACTTACAATGAGCAGTTCTTC.

This clone was seen only a few times. The genes are TRBV25-1 and TRBJ2-1; 9 bases map to TRBD1. The germline V gene encodes CDR1 MGHDK and CDR2 SYGVNS. The CDR3 is 14 residues long. V lost 5 bases and J lost 7; bases outside the gene matches: 6. CDR3 bases: TGTGCCAGCAGTTGGGACAGGGAACCTAATGAGCAGTTCTTC. Protein sequence: CASSWDREPNEQFF. Full variable domain (rest looked up from reference TRBV25-1 and TRBJ2-1): EADIYQTPRYLVIGTGKKITLECSQTMGHDKMYWYQQDPGMELHLIHYSYGVNSTEKGDLSSESTVSRIRTEHFPLTLESARPSHTSQYLCASSWDREPNEQFFGPGTRLTVL.

This clone was detected only once. This chain connects TRBV2 to TRBJ1-2; 9 nucleotides align to TRBD1. CDR1 and CDR2 (germline): SNHLY, FYNNEI. The CDR3 sequence is 15 residues long. Trimming cost V 0 bases and J 6 bases; bases outside gene matches: 5. The CDR3 DNA follows: TGTGCCAGCAGTGAAGCCCCGGGGACAGGGCATGGCTACACCTTC. It is translated as CASSEAPGTGHGYTF.

Comments on this clone: This same CDR3 is encoded by further DNA sequences in the sample. Here the CDR3 reads CASSLQETQYF. The CDR3 DNA reads as TGTGCCAGCAGTCTGCAAGAGACCCAGTACTTC. The chain joins TRBV2 to TRBJ2-5; unclear D gene. Per germline, CDR1 SNHLY and CDR2 FYNNEI. Trimming left V 5 bases short and J 2 bases short, with 3 bases between. The CDR3 runs to 11 residues.

This chain joins TRBV5-1 and TRBJ2-7; D might be TRBD1 (6 bases). Germline CDR1 SGHRS, CDR2 YFSETQ. CDR3 length: 15 residues. V was cut by 0 bases and J by 0 bases, with 10 bases left in between. The CDR3 region is CASSLAPDSSYEQYF. CDR3 sequence (DNA): TGCGCCAGCAGCTTGGCGCCGGACAGCTCCTACGAGCAGTACTTC.

The chain joins TRBV5-8 to TRBJ2-7; the match to TRBD2 covers 10 bases. V lost 5 bases to trimming and J lost 3 bases; unmatched junction nucleotides: 8. This CDR3 contains 15 residues. Germline CDR1 reads SGHTS; CDR2 reads YDEGEE. The chain's CDR3 is CASSLGLAALYEQYF. The CDR3, as DNA: TGTGCCAGCAGTTTAGGACTAGCGGCCCTCTACGAGCAGTACTTC.

CDR3 sequence reads: CASSTRVGEQFF. The CDR3 coding sequence is TGTGCCAGCAGCACGAGGGTCGGCGAGCAGTTCTTC. The chain links TRBV5-6 to TRBJ2-1; D is possibly TRBD2 (5 bases). The CDR3 is 12 amino acids. V was shortened by 4 bases and J by 10 bases, with 12 bases between the two germline ends. The germline CDR1 and CDR2 sequences are SGHDT and YYEEEE.

The chain has TRBV29-1 and TRBJ1-5; 8 bases are a match to TRBD1. Germline assignment: CDR1 SQVTM and CDR2 ANQGSEA. V shed 7 bases, J shed 4 bases, and the junction held 12 bases outside the gene matches. This CDR3 comprises 15 residues. CDR3 protein: CSALLTGVGNQPQHF. CDR3 in DNA: TGCAGCGCCCTCTTGACAGGGGTGGGGAATCAGCCCCAGCATTTT.

The sample holds one count of this clone. The chain joins TRBV7-9 to TRBJ2-7, with TRBD2 matching 7 bases. J lost 8 bases, V lost 2 bases, and 12 bases had no gene match. The germline V gene has CDR1 SEHNR and CDR2 FQNEAQ (reference sequence). This CDR3 is 15 amino acids long. The CDR3 sequence is CASSLTQSGEGQQYF. Here the CDR3 DNA reads TGTGCCAGCAGCTTAACTCAAAGTGGGGAGGGACAGCAGTACTTC.

This clone was observed once. The chain joins TRBV5-4 to TRBJ2-7; 9 positions agree with TRBD1. The trim removed 0 bases at V and 3 bases at J, leaving 4 bases unmatched. This CDR3 region has 15 residues. In germline, CDR1 is SGHNT, CDR2 YYREEE (reference sequence). CDR3 nucleotides: TGTGCCAGCAGCTTGGCCTCGGGACAGGGCTACGAGCAGTACTTC. Its protein product is CASSLASGQGYEQYF.

The gene calls are TRBV29-1 and TRBJ2-5; perhaps TRBD1 as D (5 bases). Trimming stripped 2 bases from V and 3 bases from J, with 10 bases between. Germline V gene data show CDR1 as SQVTM and CDR2 as ANQGSEA. The CDR3 contains 13 residues. CDR3 sequence: CSVEHRQKETQYF. CDR3 DNA sequence: TGCAGCGTTGAACACAGGCAAAAAGAGACCCAGTACTTC.

The chain recombines TRBV7-6 with TRBJ2-5; 8 nucleotides agree with TRBD2. The DNA end lines up better with TRBJ2-7; the J call may be wrong. CDR3 length: 14 amino acids. Germline V gene sequence: CDR1 SGHVS, CDR2 FNYEAQ. CDR3 sequence reads: CASSLGGGSDEQYF. DNA of the CDR3: TGTGCCAGCAGCTTAGGCGGGGGGTCCGACGAGCAGTACTTC.

J is TRBJ1-2 and V is TRBV2; perhaps TRBD1 as D (6 bases). Germline lookup yields CDR1 SNHLY and CDR2 FYNNEI. Trimming took off 3 bases at V and 4 bases at J, with 18 bases between the two ends. The CDR3 loop spans 16 amino acids. CDR3 sequence reads: CASSEGAGDRLYGYTF. CDR3 bases: TGTGCCAGCAGTGAGGGGGCAGGGGACCGCCTCTATGGCTACACCTTC.

The V gene is TRBV7-9, the J gene TRBJ2-7; TRBD1 agrees at 7 bases. CDR3 length: 14 residues. In germline, CDR1 is SEHNR, CDR2 FQNEAQ (reference sequence). With 5 bases clipped from V and 5 bases from J, the junction kept 9 bases outside the gene matches. CDR3 DNA: TGTGCCAGCAGCGAACCGGGACAGTCCCACGAGCAGTACTTC. This sequence encodes CASSEPGQSHEQYF.

The chain uses TRBV5-6 and TRBJ2-3; TRBD1 aligns across 8 bases. This CDR3 spans 17 amino acids. V was pared by 4 bases and J by 2 bases, with 12 bases of the junction left unmatched. Germline V gives CDR1 SGHDT, CDR2 YYEEEE. The CDR3 is CASSHKTGAAFTDTQYF. Written as DNA, the CDR3 is TGTGCCAGCAGCCACAAGACAGGGGCGGCCTTCACAGATACGCAGTATTTT.

This clone occurred a few times. The rearrangement joins TRBV4-2 to TRBJ2-7; TRBD2 matches at 7 bases. The ends lost 7 bases at V and 4 bases at J; junction bases unmatched: 4. Germline loops: CDR1 LGHNA, CDR2 YNFKEQ. This CDR3 comprises 12 residues. The CDR3 region is CASKSSGYEQYF. Here the CDR3 DNA reads TGTGCCAGCAAGTCTAGCGGTTACGAGCAGTACTTC.

This rearrangement joins TRBV19 to TRBJ2-2; 8 bases are a match to TRBD1. Losses at the gene ends were 6 bases for V and 2 bases for J; bases not matched to a gene: 11. The CDR3 is 17 amino acids. Germline assignment: CDR1 LNHDA and CDR2 SQIVND (reference sequence). CDR3 DNA: TGTGCCAGTAGAAAGGGGAAGGACAGGGATAACACCGGGGAGCTGTTTTTT. Translating gives CASRKGKDRDNTGELFF.

J is TRBJ2-2 and V is TRBV6-1; weak D call: TRBD2 (5 bases). This CDR3 comprises 15 residues. Trimming cost V 6 bases and J 4 bases, with 15 bases left between them. Germline CDR1 is MNHNS and CDR2 is SASEGT. CDR3 in DNA: TGTGCCAGCAGGCGAGGCGGCGCGGGCACCGGGGAGCTGTTTTTT. Its protein product is CASRRGGAGTGELFF.

The CDR3 nucleotides are TGTGCCACCTTGACTCACGGGGCCAACGTCCTGACTTTC. As protein: CATLTHGANVLTF. The chain carries TRBV6-5 and TRBJ2-6; no clear D. Trimming left V 10 bases short and J 4 bases short, with 11 bases between. In germline, CDR1 is MNHEY, CDR2 SVGAGI. The CDR3 contains 13 residues.

The CDR3 DNA reads TGTGCCAGCAGCTGGGGGACTACCACCTACAATGAGCAGTTCTTC. It specifies CASSWGTTTYNEQFF. The rearrangement uses TRBV4-2 and TRBJ2-1; 7 positions match TRBD2. This CDR3 is 15 amino acids long. Germline lookup yields CDR1 LGHNA and CDR2 YNFKEQ. V was clipped by 5 bases and J by 2 bases; unmatched bases: 6.

This clone was observed a single time. The rearrangement links TRBV27 to TRBJ2-7; 8 positions match TRBD1. This CDR3 comprises 16 residues. V shed 1 base and J 6 bases; nucleotides not matched to a gene: 11. Germline loops: CDR1 MNHEY, CDR2 SMNVEV (reference sequence). This CDR3 reads CASSLYPRTGTGEQYF. The CDR3 DNA reads as TGTGCCAGCAGTTTATACCCCCGGACAGGGACGGGCGAGCAGTACTTC.

This chain connects TRBV11-2 to TRBJ1-6; D unresolved. Germline loops: CDR1 SGHAT, CDR2 FQNNGV. This CDR3 spans 15 amino acids. The V gene lost 4 bases and the J gene lost 5 bases, with 12 bases spanning the gap. CDR3: CASSSTQSHNSPLHF. CDR3 sequence (DNA): TGTGCCAGCAGCTCAACACAGAGTCATAATTCACCCCTCCACTTT.